These 15 T cell receptor beta chains share one sample of origin, sequenced in a study of shared clonotypes between healthy human individuals. Libraries were prepared by immunoSEQ multiplex PCR; TCRdb keeps only in-frame clonotypes and omits some of them. The sample has roughly 2.5 million clones; more than 90% are singletons. Sequencing was carried out using naive CD4+ T cells sorted from blood. Subset defined: CD45RA+ positively selected. Receptor source: a man in his late teens or twenties in good health.

V usage is TRBV6-4 and J usage is TRBJ2-7; tentatively, D is TRBD1 or TRBD2 (5 bases each). Germline lookup yields CDR1 MRHNA and CDR2 SNTAGT. V was clipped by 8 bases and J by 0 bases, with 23 bases between them. The CDR3 is 17 residues long. CDR3 sequence reads: CASGGARAAKSSYEQYF. For the CDR3, the DNA is TGTGCCAGCGGGGGTGCCCGGGCGGCAAAGAGCTCCTACGAGCAGTACTTC.

This clone was observed a single time. This chain joins TRBV10-2 and TRBJ2-5; D is ambiguous. Germline V gene sequence: CDR1 WSHSY, CDR2 SAAADI. V dropped 2 bases and J dropped 2 bases, with 3 bases sitting between them. The CDR3 length is 12 residues. In DNA, the CDR3 is TGCGCCAGCAGTGAGGCACAAGAGACCCAGTACTTC. Protein: CASSEAQETQYF.

This clone was counted a single time. V usage is TRBV30 and J usage is TRBJ2-1, with 11 bases matching TRBD2. The CDR3 extends over 15 amino acids. CDR1 is GTSNPN and CDR2 is SVGIG in the germline V gene (reference sequence). The J segment lost 1 base and the V segment lost 8 bases, leaving 7 bases of the junction unmatched. The CDR3 DNA sequence: TGTGCCGTCTCTAGCGGGGGGTCGTCCTACAATGAGCAGTTCTTC. This encodes CAVSSGGSSYNEQFF.

The chain couples TRBV7-8 to TRBJ1-2; D unresolved. V lost 3 bases to trimming and J lost 4 bases, with 12 bases between them. CDR3 size: 14 residues. Germline V CDR1 and CDR2: SGHVS, FQNEAQ. CDR3 DNA sequence: TGTGCCAGCAGCTTCGGGAGGAGTTCCTATGGCTACACCTTC. It specifies CASSFGRSSYGYTF. The full variable domain, its missing parts supplied by reference TRBV7-8 and TRBJ1-2, is GAGVSQSPRYKVAKRGQDVALRCDPISGHVSLFWYQQALGQGPEFLTYFQNEAQLDKSGLPSDRFFAERPEGSVSTLKIQRTQQEDSAVYLCASSFGRSSYGYTFGSGTRLTVV.

V and J are TRBV18 and TRBJ1-1; D possibly corresponds to TRBD1 (6 bases). The ends were cut back, 6 bases at V and 1 base at J, with 12 bases in the middle. The V gene's germline CDR1 is KGHSH and CDR2 LQKENI. The CDR3 contains 14 residues. For the CDR3, the DNA is TGTGCCAGCTCCAAAGGGGGTGCGAACACTGAAGCTTTCTTT. It codes for CASSKGGANTEAFF. The whole variable domain, filled in from reference TRBV18 and TRBJ1-1, reads NAGVMQNPRHLVRRRGQEARLRCSPMKGHSHVYWYRQLPEEGLKFMVYLQKENIIDESGMPKERFSAEFPKEGPSILRIQQVVRGDSAAYFCASSKGGANTEAFFGQGTRLTVV.

The genes are TRBV28 and TRBJ2-3; a weak D match, TRBD2 (6 bases). The germline gives CDR1 MDHEN, CDR2 SYDVKM. The V end was cut by 4 bases, the J end by 1 base, with 18 bases between. The CDR3 sequence is 17 residues long. This CDR3 is CASSSQLPGGGTDTQYF. CDR3 DNA: TGTGCCAGCAGTTCCCAGTTGCCTGGCGGGGGCACAGATACGCAGTATTTT.

This clone was counted a few times. The chain employs TRBV4-3 and TRBJ1-1; D is uncertain. This CDR3 has 13 amino acids. Germline V gene sequence: CDR1 LGHNA, CDR2 YSLEER. Deletions cut 0 bases from V and 6 bases from J, with 8 bases between. The CDR3 region is CASSQDLLAEAFF. The CDR3 bases are TGCGCCAGCAGCCAAGATCTCCTTGCTGAAGCTTTCTTT.

V is TRBV28 and J is TRBJ1-5; D is possibly TRBD1 (5 bases). From germline, CDR1 is MDHEN and CDR2 SYDVKM. Trimming shortened V by 8 bases and J by 4 bases, and 24 bases separated the two germline ends. The CDR3 totals 17 residues. CDR3 residues: CASYPVWAGKLNQPQHF. As DNA, the CDR3 is TGTGCCAGCTATCCGGTCTGGGCAGGGAAGTTGAATCAGCCCCAGCATTTT.

The chain employs TRBV27 and TRBJ2-7, with D perhaps matching TRBD1 or TRBD2 (5 bases each). Germline CDR1 reads MNHEY; CDR2 reads SMNVEV (reference sequence). This CDR3 is built from 14 residues. Deletions cut 6 bases from V and 7 bases from J, with 19 bases between. The CDR3 nucleotides are TGTGCCAGCAGCCTACGGGACCTCGGCGGGGAGCAGTACTTC. Translation gives CASSLRDLGGEQYF.

V gene TRBV2 combines with J gene TRBJ1-5; 8 positions agree with TRBD1. Germline V gene sequence: CDR1 SNHLY, CDR2 FYNNEI. Trimming at V came to 3 bases and at J to 4 bases, leaving 5 bases not matched to a gene. CDR3 length: 15 residues. Here the CDR3 reads CASSEQGARNQPQHF. The CDR3 DNA sequence: TGTGCCAGCAGTGAGCAGGGGGCGCGGAATCAGCCCCAGCATTTT.

CDR3 coding DNA: TGTGCCAGCAGCACCGGACAGGAAGGGTATGAGCAGTTCTTC. Translating it yields CASSTGQEGYEQFF. The V gene is TRBV6-1, the J gene TRBJ2-1, with TRBD1 identical over 7 bases. The V gene end was trimmed by 6 bases and the J gene end by 8 bases; junction bases not matched to a gene: 10. From germline, CDR1 is MNHNS and CDR2 SASEGT. The CDR3 length is 14 residues.

The gene calls are TRBV5-3 and TRBJ2-7, with TRBD1 as a possible D gene (6 bases). TRBV5-3 is filed as an ORF, its function uncertain. The CDR3 is 16 amino acids. Trimming cost V 2 bases and J 2 bases, with 17 bases left between them. For the CDR3, the DNA is TGTGCCAGAAGCTTTTACCGGGACAAGACGACCTACGAGCAGTACTTC. Protein sequence: CARSFYRDKTTYEQYF.

The genes are TRBV7-2 and TRBJ2-3, with 11 bases aligning to TRBD2. Germline CDR1 and CDR2: SGHTA and FQGNSA. The CDR3 is 18 residues long. Unmatched junction bases numbered 9, after V lost 2 bases and J lost 2 bases. The CDR3 nucleotides are TGTGCCAGCAGCTTAATGGGAGGGACTAGCGGCCCCACAGATACGCAGTATTTT. Its protein is CASSLMGGTSGPTDTQYF.

On this clone: Other DNA sequences in this specimen translate into the identical CDR3. CDR3 coding DNA: TGTGCCAGCAGCTCAGGGTATAGCAATCAGCCCCAGCATTTT. Its translation: CASSSGYSNQPQHF. This chain uses TRBV11-2 with TRBJ1-5, with TRBD1 as a possible D gene (5 bases). Germline CDR1 is SGHAT and CDR2 is FQNNGV. V lost 4 bases and J 0 bases, leaving 7 bases between the germline ends. The CDR3 is 14 residues long.

The chain combines TRBV11-2 with TRBJ1-1; TRBD1 might be the D (6 bases). The CDR3 loop spans 16 amino acids. The germline V gene encodes CDR1 SGHAT and CDR2 FQNNGV. V was shortened by 1 base and J by 4 bases, with 16 bases between the two germline ends. CDR3 region: CASSLGAYRETTEAFF. The DNA for the CDR3 is TGTGCCAGCAGCTTAGGCGCATACAGGGAGACCACTGAAGCTTTCTTT.